Listed below are T cell receptor beta chains from one sample, sequenced in a study of blood T cells in healthy people across ages. In TCRdb, the 5' RACE reads were re-called with MiXCR into one record per CDR3 protein. The sample records about 830,000 distinct CDR3 sequences, under 80% being singletons. The sequencing input was blood. The receptors stem from a man aged 30 to 39 in good health. CDR3s leave out the opening cysteine and the closing phenylalanine or tryptophan. The order of the fields is V gene, CDR3 protein.

V gene: TRBV4-3
CDR3 protein: ASSQLGSETQY

V gene: TRBV6-2/TRBV6-3
CDR3 protein: ASSPARGRETQY

V gene: TRBV6-2/TRBV6-3
CDR3 protein: ASSYRTGPGNTIY

V gene: TRBV29-1
CDR3 protein: SVEPAGVSDTQY

V gene: TRBV6-2/TRBV6-3
CDR3 protein: ASNNGGAGTDTQY

V gene: TRBV28
CDR3 protein: ASGERAYNSPLH

V gene: TRBV12-3/TRBV12-4
CDR3 protein: ASSVGLAPGLAYEQF

V gene: TRBV9
CDR3 protein: ASSDFEGAVTYEQY

V gene: TRBV4-3
CDR3 protein: ASSPTIGLADTQY

V gene: TRBV29-1
CDR3 protein: SVEDRGGYNLGYT